This T cell receptor (beta chain) was obtained from a study of T-cell memory formation after mild COVID-19. Overall study results and limits: Whereas later expanders leaned CD4+, clones contracting day 15 to 85 showed a balanced CD4/CD8 makeup. Researchers found some responding clones in pre-infection memory, a sign that cross-reactive memory joined. Nothing showed for sure that second-wave clones peaking on day 37 were SARS-CoV-2 specific. Contracting CD4+ clones lay largely in CM and EM, with CD8+ ones residing in EMRA.

TCRdb reprocessed the 5' RACE reads via MiXCR and lists one record per CDR3 protein. The table has under 550,000 distinct CDR3 sequences, around a sixth seen once. The CDR3 length is 11 residues. V was clipped by 6 bases and J by 3 bases, with 6 bases between them. Germline V gene sequence: CDR1 SGDLS, CDR2 YYNGEE. This clonotype was recorded once. The target antigen is unknown. This TCR was recovered from an adult woman who had mild COVID-19 (a few samples of this study predate the infection). Cell type and time point are not known. The V gene is TRBV9, the J gene TRBJ1-1, with D unresolved. The specimen was PBMCs or a T cell subset sorted from them (not recorded which). The DNA of the CDR3 is TGTGCCAGCATATGGGACACTGAAGCTTTCTTT. Residues: CASIWDTEAFF.